Listed here is a single T cell receptor (beta chain). The data were produced by immunoSEQ multiplex PCR, yet TCRdb's version contains in-frame clones alone and is incomplete. Captured here are 40,000 to 60,000 clones, none seen once; the top ten comprise 2.2%. The data belong to a study of T cells after posttransplantation cyclophosphamide. Between the trimmed V and J ends, which lost 1 base and 3 bases, there was a span of 7 bases. Per the germline V gene, CDR1 is GTSNPN and CDR2 is SVGIG (reference sequence). This CDR3 contains 12 residues. The V gene is TRBV30, the J gene TRBJ2-7, with D perhaps TRBD2 (5 bases). The receptor was isolated from a man aged 40-49 years in good health, CMV-negative, and a related stem cell transplant donor. What was sequenced was PBMCs. CDR3 DNA: TGTGCCTGGAGTGCCACTAGCTACGAGCAGTACTTC. This gives the protein CAWSATSYEQYF.